This TCR beta chain stems from a study of T cell responses to AZD1222 COVID-19 vaccine. Recipients boosted at about 4 weeks or about 12 weeks are pooled. In regard to this clone: Its antigen remains unknown.

Using immunoSEQ multiplex PCR, the repertoire was profiled, and TCRdb retains in-frame clones only, with some absent. The table lists approximately 180,000 clones, around nine tenths of them singletons. General observations from the study: Spike-specific TCR breadth and depth both grew after two AZD1222 doses. Spike was spanned by vaccine-associated CD4 TCRs, with dominance at 160-218 and 743-854. White British donors predominated, females outnumbered males, and clonal diversity was possibly underestimated.

This CDR3 is built from 16 residues. Germline CDR1 and CDR2: LNHDA and SQIVND (reference sequence). Trimming pared 4 bases from V and 2 bases from J, leaving 17 bases between. The clonotype originates from an adult who received the AZD1222 COVID-19 vaccine. Sequencing was performed on peripheral blood, taken 28 days after the second AZD1222 dose. The chain joins TRBV19 to TRBJ1-2; D is unclear. The CDR3 DNA reads as TGTGCCAGTAGTACGCTCGTTTCGAGGCGGAACTATGGCTACACCTTC. Amino acid sequence: CASSTLVSRRNYGYTF.